These 8 T cell receptor beta chains were sequenced from one sample in a study of memory CD8 T cells in hepatitis C reinfection. Time point given: pre-reinfection, 55 to 20 weeks before reinfection detection. No in vitro expansion preceded TCR sequencing of the sorted cells. The assay was immunoSEQ multiplex PCR, and TCRdb's table has in-frame clones only and misses some. In the table there are 50,000 or so clones, roughly nine tenths of which are singletons. Sequenced sample: naive CD8+ T cells sorted from blood. The receptors here all came from a man between 18 and 35 years old with hepatitis C virus infection.

The CDR3 is CASSILGASTDTQYF. Here the CDR3 DNA reads TGTGCCAGTAGTATACTAGGTGCTAGCACAGATACGCAGTATTTT. The chain joins TRBV19 to TRBJ2-3; the D is unclear. This CDR3 is built from 15 residues. Trimming removed 2 bases at V and 0 bases at J, with 9 bases between. CDR1 and CDR2 from the germline V gene are LNHDA and SQIVND (reference sequence).

This chain links TRBV9 with TRBJ1-3, with D possibly matching TRBD1 (6 bases). The germline V and J ends were trimmed by 1 base and 3 bases, with 8 bases remaining between them. CDR3 length: 14 residues. Germline V gene sequence: CDR1 SGDLS, CDR2 YYNGEE. In DNA form, the CDR3 reads TGTGCCAGCAGCGTAACAGGGTTTGGAAACACCATATATTTT. Translation: CASSVTGFGNTIYF.

This chain's CDR3 is CASSLNWEKQETQYF. In nucleotides, the CDR3 is TGTGCCAGCAGCTTAAATTGGGAGAAGCAAGAGACCCAGTACTTC. The chain links TRBV11-3 to TRBJ2-5; perhaps TRBD2 as D (5 bases). This CDR3 spans 15 amino acids. Trimming cost V 2 bases and J 2 bases, with 12 bases left between them. Germline assignment: CDR1 SGHNT and CDR2 YENEEA.

The V and J genes are TRBV19 and TRBJ2-1; 14 bases fit TRBD2. The germline gives CDR1 LNHDA, CDR2 SQIVND (reference sequence). CDR3 length: 14 residues. V lost 5 bases and J lost 10; bases outside the gene matches: 4. The CDR3 nucleotides read TGTGCCAGTAGTCTTGGGACTAGCGGGAGCGAGCAGTTCTTC. Its translation: CASSLGTSGSEQFF.

This clone was seen just once. This chain joins TRBV9 and TRBJ2-1, with 11 bases lining up with TRBD1. The CDR3 is made up of 15 amino acids. CDR1 is SGDLS and CDR2 is YYNGEE in the germline V gene. V was pared by 4 bases and J by 6 bases, with 6 bases of the junction left unmatched. CDR3 DNA: TGTGCCAGCAGCCCTTGGACAGGGGGCGTCAATGAGCAGTTCTTC. It codes for CASSPWTGGVNEQFF.

The chain couples TRBV7-8 to TRBJ1-4; possible D gene TRBD1, 6 bases. There are 16 residues in the CDR3. The germline gives CDR1 SGHVS, CDR2 FQNEAQ. Trimming shortened V by 5 bases and J by 8 bases, and 21 bases separated the two germline ends. CDR3 amino acids: CASSPIREGRGEKLFF. DNA for the CDR3: TGTGCCAGCAGCCCCATCCGAGAGGGCAGGGGCGAAAAACTGTTTTTT.

V is TRBV12-5 and J is TRBJ2-1; 8 bases map to TRBD1. Germline V lookup: CDR1 LGHNT, CDR2 FRNRAP. V was clipped by 2 bases and J by 6 bases; unmatched bases: 9. This CDR3 contains 16 residues. The CDR3 loop is CASGLPSGQAINEQFF. The CDR3 coding sequence is TGTGCTAGTGGTTTGCCCTCGGGACAGGCAATCAATGAGCAGTTCTTC.

The CDR3 bases are TGTGCCAGCAGCTTGGGGTCAGGGGCCGGGGAGCTGTTTTTT. Translation gives CASSLGSGAGELFF. The chain recombines TRBV7-7 with TRBJ2-2; D possibly corresponds to TRBD1 (6 bases). The V gene lost 3 bases and the J gene lost 6 bases, with 11 bases spanning the gap. CDR1 SSHAT and CDR2 FNYEAQ come from the germline V gene (reference sequence). This CDR3 region has 14 residues.